Listed here are 27 T cell receptor beta chains from one sample, sequenced in a study of T cell repertoires in cytomegalovirus infection. TCRdb re-called the reads with MiXCR, one entry per CDR3 protein. The data contain more than 200,000 distinct CDR3 sequences, over 8% of them singletons. Source material: PBMCs. The source is a human donor in good health (CMV status not recorded). Some clones in this sample may be carry-over from other donors' samples.

Only a few counts were recorded for this clonotype. The chain carries TRBV20-1 and TRBJ2-7; the match to TRBD2 covers 7 bases. The junction had 9 bases not matched to a gene; V was cut back by 0 bases and J by 4 bases. The length of the CDR3 is 15 residues. Germline-derived CDR1 and CDR2 are DFQATT and SNEGSKA (reference sequence). As DNA, the CDR3 is TGCAGTGCTAGAGATAGGACTAGTGGGGGGTACGAGCAGTACTTC. Translated: CSARDRTSGGYEQYF.

This clonotype has more than one count but fewer than ten. V and J are TRBV7-2 and TRBJ2-5, with 10 bases aligning to TRBD1. This CDR3 has 14 amino acids. Looked up from germline, CDR1 is SGHTA and CDR2 is FQGNSA. With V trimmed by 5 bases and J by 6 bases, 6 bases remained unmatched. The CDR3 nucleotides read TGTGCCAGCAGCCCCCGGACAGGGGGACAGACCCAGTACTTC. Protein: CASSPRTGGQTQYF.

This clonotype was observed at least ten times. This chain joins TRBV6-2 or TRBV6-3 and TRBJ1-5; perhaps TRBD1 as D (5 bases). The germline V and J ends were trimmed by 9 bases and 3 bases, with 9 bases remaining between them. The CDR3 runs 12 residues. Germline V gene lookup returns CDR1 MNHEY and CDR2 SVGEGT. The CDR3 here is CASRGVNQPQHF. CDR3 in DNA: TGTGCCAGTCGAGGGGTCAATCAGCCCCAGCATTTT.

This clonotype was observed at least ten times. V is TRBV12-3 or TRBV12-4 and J is TRBJ2-7; no firm D call. V was pared by 1 base and J by 3 bases, with 7 bases between. This CDR3 has 13 amino acids. CDR3 in DNA: TGTGCCAGCAGTTTAGGGACCTACTACGAGCAGTACTTC. Its translation: CASSLGTYYEQYF.

The chain recombines TRBV5-1 with TRBJ2-5; 10 bases map to TRBD2. Germline V gene lookup returns CDR1 SGHRS and CDR2 YFSETQ. CDR3 size: 16 residues. V gave up 1 base and J gave up 4 bases; unmatched junction bases: 7. The CDR3 protein is CASSLIASGSGETQYF. DNA of the CDR3: TGCGCCAGCAGCTTGATCGCTAGCGGGAGTGGAGAGACCCAGTACTTC.

Points on this clonotype: This could be a read error, since a much larger clone is one nucleotide away. V gene TRBV12-3 or TRBV12-4 combines with J gene TRBJ1-1; 8 bases are shared with TRBD1. This CDR3 spans 14 amino acids. In DNA, the CDR3 is TGTGCCAGCAGCTTCCAGGGGGCGAGCACTGAAGTTTTCTTT. This codes for CASSFQGASTEVFF.

This clonotype has at least ten counts. The chain joins TRBV7-2 to TRBJ1-5; no definite D call. V lost 3 bases and J 7 bases, leaving 13 bases between the germline ends. This CDR3 contains 14 residues. Germline V gives CDR1 SGHTA, CDR2 FQGNSA. The CDR3 sequence is CASSFGRGSQPQHF. As DNA, the CDR3 is TGTGCCAGCAGCTTCGGTCGAGGAAGCCAGCCCCAGCATTTT.

This clonotype was seen repeatedly, ten times or more. V usage is TRBV7-2 and J usage is TRBJ2-3; TRBD2 matches at 13 bases. Per germline, CDR1 SGHTA and CDR2 FQGNSA. The CDR3 covers 16 residues. The V gene end was trimmed by 4 bases and the J gene end by 1 base; junction bases not matched to a gene: 2. CDR3 nucleotides: TGTGCCAGCAGCTCGGGACTAGCGGGGCGCACAGATACGCAGTATTTT. As protein: CASSSGLAGRTDTQYF.

This clonotype was recorded many times. The chain recombines TRBV7-8 with TRBJ2-7, with D tentatively TRBD2 (6 bases). V was cut by 1 base and J by 2 bases, with 12 bases left in between. This CDR3 region has 15 residues. From germline, CDR1 is SGHVS and CDR2 FQNEAQ. CDR3 in amino acids: CASSLEASVTYEQYF. The CDR3 bases are TGTGCCAGCAGCTTAGAGGCTAGCGTTACCTACGAGCAGTACTTC.

This clonotype was observed at least ten times. The genes are TRBV27 and TRBJ1-2; 7 nucleotides align to TRBD1. From germline, CDR1 is MNHEY and CDR2 SMNVEV (reference sequence). The CDR3 loop spans 15 amino acids. Losses at the gene ends were 4 bases for V and 4 bases for J; bases not matched to a gene: 9. CDR3 DNA: TGTGCCAGCAGTTCTCCCCGACAGGGAACCTATGGCTACACCTTC. Its translation: CASSSPRQGTYGYTF.

At least ten counts were recorded for this clonotype. The CDR3 bases are TGTGCCAGCAGCTTAGCAGCGGGTGAGCAGTTCTTC. This sequence encodes CASSLAAGEQFF. The rearrangement links TRBV11-2 to TRBJ2-1, with D possibly TRBD2 on 6 matching bases. This CDR3 is built from 12 residues. Germline V lookup: CDR1 SGHAT, CDR2 FQNNGV. The V gene lost 1 base and the J gene lost 9 bases, with 7 bases spanning the gap.

This clonotype has ten or more counts. The rearrangement uses TRBV7-9 and TRBJ2-5; D call uncertain. Germline lookup yields CDR1 SEHNR and CDR2 FQNEAQ (reference sequence). V lost 0 bases to trimming and J lost 7 bases, with 12 bases between them. This CDR3 has 14 residues. CDR3 protein: CASSLAGQDGTQYF. The CDR3 nucleotides are TGTGCCAGCAGCTTAGCGGGCCAGGACGGGACCCAGTACTTC.

This clonotype was counted many times. The chain carries TRBV12-3 or TRBV12-4 and TRBJ2-7; 7 nucleotides agree with TRBD2. There are 14 residues in the CDR3. V trimming: 5 bases; J trimming: 2 bases; junction bases outside the gene matches: 6. CDR3 region: CASSDQAGPYEQYF. CDR3 in DNA: TGTGCCAGCAGTGATCAAGCGGGGCCCTACGAGCAGTACTTC.

The genes are TRBV11-3 and TRBJ2-4; 12 positions agree with TRBD1. Germline CDR1 SGHNT, CDR2 YENEEA. The V segment lost 0 bases and the J segment 1 base; nucleotides outside the gene matches: 10. The CDR3 is made up of 20 amino acids. CDR3 sequence (DNA): TGTGCCAGCAGCTTAGATCTGGGACAGGGGGCCCATGGGGCCAAAAACATTCAGTACTTC. It yields the protein CASSLDLGQGAHGAKNIQYF. Variable domain in full (rest from reference TRBV11-3 and TRBJ2-4): EAGVVQSPRYKIIEKKQPVAFWCNPISGHNTLYWYLQNLGQGPELLIRYENEEAVDDSQLPKDRFSAERLKGVDSTLKIQPAELGDSAVYLCASSLDLGQGAHGAKNIQYFGAGTRLSVL.

This clonotype was found a few times. This chain joins TRBV7-8 and TRBJ1-2, with no clear D. The CDR3 contains 17 residues. Germline V gene sequence: CDR1 SGHVS, CDR2 FQNEAQ. Trimming left V 0 bases short and J 3 bases short, with 17 bases between. CDR3 sequence (DNA): TGTGCCAGCAGCTTAGCGTTAAGTCGGGAGCAGGACTATGGCTACACCTTC. Its protein is CASSLALSREQDYGYTF.

CDR3 DNA sequence: TGTGCCAGCAGCCCGCGAGTCGGGCAGGGATGGACTGAAGCTTTCTTT. This gives the protein CASSPRVGQGWTEAFF. This chain links TRBV11-3 with TRBJ1-1; tentative D call: TRBD1 (5 bases). The CDR3 spans 16 residues. Germline V lookup: CDR1 SGHNT, CDR2 YENEEA. V lost 5 bases and J 5 bases, leaving 21 bases between the germline ends.

In its sample, this clonotype was seen once. CDR3 in DNA: TGTGCCAGCAGCCCGCAGTCGGGGCCCGGCACTGAAGCTTTCTTT. It encodes CASSPQSGPGTEAFF. This chain uses TRBV16 with TRBJ1-1, with D perhaps matching TRBD1 (5 bases). The CDR3 has 15 amino acids. In germline, CDR1 is KGHSY, CDR2 FQNENV. Between the trimmed V and J ends, which lost 4 bases and 4 bases, there was a span of 16 bases.

At least ten counts were recorded for this clonotype. CDR3 bases: TGTGCCAGCAGCTTGTCACAGGGCCAAGGTCAGCCCCAGCATTTT. Its translation is CASSLSQGQGQPQHF. This chain links TRBV7-2 with TRBJ1-5, with a weak D call TRBD1 (6 bases). The CDR3 loop spans 15 amino acids. Per the germline V gene, CDR1 is SGHTA and CDR2 is FQGNSA. Trimming shortened V by 3 bases and J by 6 bases, and 15 bases separated the two germline ends. Complete variable domain (other parts from reference TRBV7-2 and TRBJ1-5): GAGVSQSPSNKVTEKGKDVELRCDPISGHTALYWYRQSLGQGLEFLIYFQGNSAPDKSGLPSDRFSAERTGGSVSTLTIQRTQQEDSAVYLCASSLSQGQGQPQHFGDGTRLSIL.

CDR3 sequence: CASSQGPRLEQYF. The CDR3 bases are TGTGCCAGCAGCCAGGGACCCCGGCTCGAGCAGTACTTC. The V gene is TRBV7-6, the J gene TRBJ2-7; D could derive from TRBD1 or TRBD2 (5 bases each). Germline V gene lookup returns CDR1 SGHVS and CDR2 FNYEAQ. CDR3 length equals 13 residues. Trimming took 5 bases from V and 6 from J, leaving 14 bases between them.

This clonotype was picked up a small number of times. The CDR3 DNA is TGTGCCAGCAGCTCCAGGGAGGGGGCCTACGAGCAGTACGTC. This codes for CASSSREGAYEQYV. The chain combines TRBV11-2 with TRBJ2-7; tentative D call: TRBD2 (7 bases). The germline V and J ends were trimmed by 4 bases and 2 bases, with 12 bases remaining between them. This CDR3 has 14 residues. CDR1 is SGHAT and CDR2 is FQNNGV in the germline V gene.

This clonotype was observed a few times. Here the CDR3 reads CASSSQGARSSPLHF. The CDR3 DNA is TGTGCCAGCAGCTCACAGGGGGCGCGTAGCTCACCCCTCCACTTT. The chain joins TRBV5-4 to TRBJ1-6, with 9 bases matching TRBD1. Unmatched junction bases numbered 8, after V lost 3 bases and J lost 10 bases. Germline V gives CDR1 SGHNT, CDR2 YYREEE (reference sequence). The CDR3 is 15 amino acids.

The chain recombines TRBV20-1 with TRBJ1-4; D might be TRBD1 (5 bases). The germline V gene encodes CDR1 DFQATT and CDR2 SNEGSKA (reference sequence). Trimming took 3 bases from V and 6 from J, leaving 11 bases between them. The CDR3 loop spans 13 amino acids. CDR3 sequence (DNA): TGCAGTGCTAGTCCTCAGGGTTATGAAAAACTGTTTTTT. This encodes CSASPQGYEKLFF.

This clonotype was counted many times. The CDR3 protein is CATSDSPAGGVSETQYF. The DNA for the CDR3 is TGTGCCACCAGTGATTCCCCTGCCGGGGGGGTATCTGAGACCCAGTACTTC. The chain uses TRBV24-1 and TRBJ2-5; 8 positions agree with TRBD2. This CDR3 region has 17 residues. Losses at the gene ends were 2 bases for V and 5 bases for J; bases not matched to a gene: 12. Germline loops: CDR1 KGHDR, CDR2 SFDVKD.

This clonotype has a count of ten or more. J is TRBJ2-5 and V is TRBV28, with TRBD1 matching 7 bases. This CDR3 region has 15 residues. The germline gives CDR1 MDHEN, CDR2 SYDVKM. The V and J ends lost 3 bases and 2 bases, in that order; junction bases with no gene match: 6. This CDR3 is CASSFGTAAQETQYF. Written as DNA, the CDR3 is TGTGCCAGCAGTTTTGGGACAGCCGCGCAAGAGACCCAGTACTTC.

This clonotype was counted a few times. This chain links TRBV6-6 with TRBJ1-3; a possible D gene is TRBD1 (6 bases). Germline lookup yields CDR1 MNHNY and CDR2 SVGAGI (reference sequence). V was trimmed by 6 bases and J by 0 bases, leaving 15 bases between them. This CDR3 is 16 amino acids long. CDR3 in amino acids: CASRTGHASSGNTIYF. The CDR3 DNA follows: TGTGCCAGCAGAACGGGACATGCGAGCTCTGGAAACACCATATATTTT.

The chain recombines TRBV6-2 or TRBV6-3 with TRBJ1-5; tentatively, D is TRBD1 (5 bases). The CDR3 is made up of 16 amino acids. Germline CDR1 reads MNHEY; CDR2 reads SVGEGT. Trimming pared 5 bases from V and 4 bases from J, leaving 18 bases between. This chain's CDR3 is CASSPPRRGANQPQHF. The CDR3 nucleotides are TGTGCCAGCAGTCCCCCCCGGCGTGGGGCAAATCAGCCCCAGCATTTT.

This chain uses TRBV20-1 with TRBJ2-5; TRBD1 aligns across 8 bases. The CDR3 is 15 amino acids. Germline V gene sequence: CDR1 DFQATT, CDR2 SNEGSKA (reference sequence). V gave up 0 bases and J gave up 4 bases; unmatched junction bases: 7. CDR3 sequence: CSARDHDRGRETQYF. CDR3 bases: TGCAGTGCTAGAGATCACGACAGGGGACGAGAGACCCAGTACTTC.